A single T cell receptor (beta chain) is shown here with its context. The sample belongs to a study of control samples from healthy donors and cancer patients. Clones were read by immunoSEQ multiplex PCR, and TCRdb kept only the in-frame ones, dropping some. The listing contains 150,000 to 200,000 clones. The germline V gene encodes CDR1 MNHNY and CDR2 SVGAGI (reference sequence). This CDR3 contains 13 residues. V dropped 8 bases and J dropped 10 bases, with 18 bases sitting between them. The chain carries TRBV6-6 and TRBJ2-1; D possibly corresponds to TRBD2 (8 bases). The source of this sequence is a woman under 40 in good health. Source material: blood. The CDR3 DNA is TGTGCCAGCTCCCCGGGAGGGGGCGAGGAGCAGTTCTTC. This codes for CASSPGGGEEQFF.